This record looks at one T cell receptor (beta chain) sequence and its context. What it recognizes is unknown. The data belong to a study of blood T cells in healthy people across ages. Points from the study as a whole: Naive CD4+ cells and diversity were both higher in long-lived donors than in aged donors.

V was shortened by 3 bases and J by 5 bases, with 8 bases between the two germline ends. This CDR3 is built from 13 residues. Germline CDR1 is SGHTA and CDR2 is FQGNSA. The second PCR ran roughly 7 to 12 cycles with a sample-barcoded 5' primer and J-beta primers. The template-switch adaptor, which had 12 random nucleotides, put a tag on each cDNA molecule. One entry per CDR3 protein, called by TCRdb with MiXCR from the 5' RACE reads. The sample shows over 500,000 distinct CDR3 sequences, around 50% of them seen only once. This rearrangement joins TRBV7-2 to TRBJ1-5; the D is unclear. The sample taken for sequencing was blood. The clonotype comes from an elderly woman in good health. CDR3 in amino acids: CASSFDLDQPQHF. The CDR3 DNA is TGTGCCAGCAGCTTCGATTTGGATCAGCCCCAGCATTTT.